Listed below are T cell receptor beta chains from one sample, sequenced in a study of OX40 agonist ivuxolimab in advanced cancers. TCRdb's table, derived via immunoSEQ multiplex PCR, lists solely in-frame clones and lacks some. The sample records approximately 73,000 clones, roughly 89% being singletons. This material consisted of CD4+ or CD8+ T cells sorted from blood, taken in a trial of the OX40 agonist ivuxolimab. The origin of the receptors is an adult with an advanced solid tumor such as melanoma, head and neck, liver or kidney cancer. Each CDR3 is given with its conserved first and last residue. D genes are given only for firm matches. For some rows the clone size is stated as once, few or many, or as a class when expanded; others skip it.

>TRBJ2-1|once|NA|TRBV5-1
CASSSSKFF
TGCGCCAGCAGCTCCAGTAAATTCTTC
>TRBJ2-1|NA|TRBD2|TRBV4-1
CASSQPPAGLADISYNEQFF
TGCGCCAGCAGCCAACCCCCGGCCGGACTAGCGGATATCTCCTACAATGAGCAGTTCTTC
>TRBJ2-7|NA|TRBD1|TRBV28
CASSSSDRVYEQYF
TGTGCCAGCAGTTCCTCCGACAGGGTGTACGAGCAGTACTTC
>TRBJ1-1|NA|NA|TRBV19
CASNRGGRYLHTEAFF
TGTGCCAGTAATCGCGGAGGCAGATATCTCCACACTGAAGCTTTCTTT
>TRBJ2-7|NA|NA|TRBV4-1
CASSHPQGAYEQYF
TGCGCCAGCAGCCATCCACAGGGAGCCTACGAGCAGTACTTC
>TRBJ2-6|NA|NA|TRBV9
CASSVGLGDFLTF
TGTGCCAGCAGCGTAGGGTTGGGAGACTTCCTGACTTTC
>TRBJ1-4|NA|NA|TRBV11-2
CASSSAGRQNEKLFF
TGTGCCAGCAGCTCAGCGGGCCGCCAAAATGAGAAACTGTTTTTT
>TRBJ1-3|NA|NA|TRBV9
CASSPDISGNTIYF
TGTGCCAGCAGCCCTGACATCTCTGGAAACACCATATATTTT
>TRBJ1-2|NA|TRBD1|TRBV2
CASSPYRDRGMGYTF
TGTGCCAGCAGTCCTTACCGGGACAGGGGGATGGGCTACACCTTC
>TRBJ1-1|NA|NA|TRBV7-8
CASSLSLSGPGAPNTEAFF
TGTGCCAGCAGCTTATCTCTCTCTGGGCCAGGGGCCCCGAACACTGAAGCTTTCTTT
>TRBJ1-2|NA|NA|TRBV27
CASSLSGVGLRDNYGYTF
TGTGCCAGCAGTTTATCGGGGGTAGGGCTTCGTGATAACTATGGCTACACCTTC
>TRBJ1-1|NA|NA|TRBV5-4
CASSLQGFSEAFF
TGTGCCAGCAGCTTGCAGGGGTTCTCTGAAGCTTTCTTT
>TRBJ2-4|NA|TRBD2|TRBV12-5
CASGGLAGAKNIQYF
TGTGCTAGTGGTGGACTAGCGGGAGCCAAAAACATTCAGTACTTC
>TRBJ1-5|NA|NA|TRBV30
CAWCVGSNQPQHF
TGTGCCTGGTGTGTCGGTAGCAATCAGCCCCAGCATTTT
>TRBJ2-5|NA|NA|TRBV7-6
CASSLVQAETKETQYF
TGTGCCAGCAGCTTAGTACAAGCGGAGACCAAAGAGACCCAGTACTTC
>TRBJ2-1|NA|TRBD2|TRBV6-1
CASGGAGGYNEQFF
TGTGCCAGCGGAGGAGCGGGAGGCTACAATGAGCAGTTCTTC
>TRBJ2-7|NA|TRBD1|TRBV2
CASRDGTGLYEQYF
TGTGCCAGCAGGGACGGGACAGGTCTCTACGAGCAGTACTTC
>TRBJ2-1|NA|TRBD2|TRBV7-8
CASSLRLAGGPNEQFF
TGTGCCAGCAGCTTAAGACTAGCGGGAGGGCCCAATGAGCAGTTCTTC